A selection of T cell receptor beta chains follows, all from one sample in a study of CD4 T cells in relation to SARS-CoV-2 and coronaviruses. Using immunoSEQ multiplex PCR, the repertoire was profiled, and TCRdb retains in-frame clones only, with some absent. The table lists about 59,000 clones, about nine tenths of them singletons. Sequences were obtained from memory CD4+ T cells from PBMCs. All receptors come from a human donor in good health. Both conserved end residues are part of each CDR3. The D gene is left open where the match is weak. Size is omitted from some rows. Given values are once, few, many or a class for expanded clones.

clone_size,v_call,d_call,j_call,cdr3_nt,cdr3_aa
NA,TRBV5-1,TRBD1,TRBJ1-6,TGCGCCAGCAGCTTGGGAGGGGGCAATTCACCCCTCCACTTT,CASSLGGGNSPLHF
few,TRBV21-1,NA,TRBJ2-7,TGTGCCAGTTCACAGGGTAACTACTACGAGCAGTACTTC,CASSQGNYYEQYF
NA,TRBV6-5,NA,TRBJ1-1,TGTGCCAGCAGGGGGAGGCAGGGGAATGCCACTGAAGCTTTCTTT,CASRGRQGNATEAFF
NA,TRBV7-3,TRBD1,TRBJ2-1,TGTGCCAGCAGCTTTGACAGGGCCAATGAGCAGTTCTTC,CASSFDRANEQFF
NA,TRBV12-3/TRBV12-4,NA,TRBJ1-1,TGTGCCAGCAGTTTAAGAGTGAACACTGAAGCTTTCTTT,CASSLRVNTEAFF
once,TRBV7-3,TRBD2,TRBJ2-3,TGTGCCAGCAGCCCCGGGACTACCTTCACAGATACGCAGTATTTT,CASSPGTTFTDTQYF
NA,TRBV5-1,TRBD2,TRBJ2-7,TGCGCCAGCAGCTCGCGGGGGACTAGCGGGAGTTCTTTCGCCGAGCAGTACTTC,CASSSRGTSGSSFAEQYF
NA,TRBV7-3,NA,TRBJ2-3,TGTGCCAGCAGGGGGGATACAGATACGCAGTATTTT,CASRGDTDTQYF
NA,TRBV19,NA,TRBJ2-3,TGTGCCAGTAGTTCCGACAACACAGATACGCAGTATTTT,CASSSDNTDTQYF
few,TRBV6-1,NA,TRBJ1-6,TGTGCCAGCAGTGACAGGGGCGGAGATTCACCCCTCCACTTT,CASSDRGGDSPLHF
NA,TRBV11-2,NA,TRBJ1-2,TGTGCCAGCAGCTTCCGGGGCAATAACTATGGCTACACCTTC,CASSFRGNNYGYTF